Below, 18 T cell receptor beta chains from the same sample are listed, as sequenced in a study of regulatory T cells in long-lasting Graves disease. TCR beta libraries were built with iRepertoire HTBI primers and Arm-PCR of CDR3 regions. Via MiXCR, TCRdb re-called the multiplex PCR reads, giving one row per CDR3 protein. The sample contains some 370,000 distinct CDR3 sequences, roughly 25% of which appear only once. Time point specified: persistent/refractory GD, antithyroid drugs over 5 years with positive TRAb. The TCR library used RNA extracted from PBMCs. The material sequenced was peripheral blood mononuclear cells (PBMCs), taken when the disease was refractory, from a patient treated with antithyroid drugs. The origin of the receptors is a woman between 40 and 55 years old with Graves disease.

This rearrangement joins TRBV27 to TRBJ2-3; 9 bases are shared with TRBD2. CDR3 length: 17 amino acids. CDR1 and CDR2 from the germline V gene are MNHEY and SMNVEV (reference sequence). V was clipped by 6 bases and J by 0 bases; unmatched bases: 10. For the CDR3, the DNA is TGTGCCAGCAGGATTAGCGGGAGATGGGGAAGCACAGATACGCAGTATTTT. Translated, it gives CASRISGRWGSTDTQYF.

J is TRBJ2-6 and V is TRBV15; unclear D gene. The V gene's germline CDR1 is LNHNV and CDR2 YYDKDF (reference sequence). The CDR3 contains 14 residues. V was clipped by 2 bases and J by 4 bases, with 6 bases between them. CDR3 loop: CATSRPAGANVLTF. CDR3 DNA: TGTGCCACCAGCAGACCCGCCGGGGCCAACGTCCTGACTTTC.

This clonotype showed up just a few times. The rearrangement joins TRBV5-1 to TRBJ2-6; D remains ambiguous. V was shortened by 1 base and J by 0 bases, with 8 bases between the two germline ends. Germline-derived CDR1 and CDR2 are SGHRS and YFSETQ. The CDR3 spans 16 residues. CDR3 amino acids: CASSLSVHSGANVLTF. CDR3 in DNA: TGCGCCAGCAGCTTGTCAGTCCACTCTGGGGCCAACGTCCTGACTTTC.

There are a few counts of this clonotype. V usage is TRBV20-1 and J usage is TRBJ2-2; D remains unclear. The CDR3 contains 13 residues. Deletions cut 7 bases from V and 0 bases from J, with 9 bases between. The germline gives CDR1 DFQATT, CDR2 SNEGSKA (reference sequence). The CDR3 DNA reads TGCAGTGTCGGCAGCCCGAACACCGGGGAGCTGTTTTTT. Translating it yields CSVGSPNTGELFF.

The gene calls are TRBV20-1 and TRBJ2-5, with D perhaps being TRBD1 or TRBD2 (5 bases each). CDR1 and CDR2 from the germline V gene are DFQATT and SNEGSKA (reference sequence). Trimming pared 3 bases from V and 3 bases from J, leaving 14 bases between. The CDR3 has 14 amino acids. The DNA for the CDR3 is TGCAGTGCTAGGGAGCCGGGGCGAAAAGAGACCCAGTACTTC. Residues: CSAREPGRKETQYF.

This clonotype has a count of ten or more. The chain has TRBV28 and TRBJ2-7; 7 bases align to TRBD1. This CDR3 is 13 amino acids long. Germline trimming cut 5 bases from V and 5 bases from J; bases unmatched to any gene: 6. The germline V gene encodes CDR1 MDHEN and CDR2 SYDVKM. Written as DNA, the CDR3 is TGTGCCAGCAGTCTCATCGGACAGGACGAGCAGTACTTC. Translation gives CASSLIGQDEQYF.

There are many counts of this clonotype. The chain joins TRBV2 to TRBJ2-7; perhaps D is TRBD1 or TRBD2 (5 bases each). The V and J ends lost 8 bases and 2 bases respectively, with 13 bases between them. Germline V gene sequence: CDR1 SNHLY, CDR2 FYNNEI. The CDR3 sequence is 13 residues long. The CDR3 DNA reads TGTGCCAGCGGGGGTCTTAGTCCCTACGAGCAGTACTTC. It specifies CASGGLSPYEQYF.

The table lists this clonotype with a few counts. V gene TRBV7-9 combines with J gene TRBJ2-5; D not resolved. The V and J ends lost 2 bases and 5 bases respectively, with 12 bases between them. CDR3 length: 14 amino acids. The germline CDR1 and CDR2 sequences are SEHNR and FQNEAQ (reference sequence). As DNA, the CDR3 is TGTGCCAGCAGCTTAACCCACAAGGCGGAGACCCAGTACTTC. It translates to CASSLTHKAETQYF. Combining the CDR3 with reference TRBV7-9 and TRBJ2-5 gives the whole variable domain DTGVSQNPRHKITKRGQNVTFRCDPISEHNRLYWYRQTLGQGPEFLTYFQNEAQLEKSRLLSDRFSAERPKGSFSTLEIQRTEQGDSAMYLCASSLTHKAETQYFGPGTRLLVL.

This clonotype was recorded many times. The gene calls are TRBV28 and TRBJ2-1, with TRBD1 matching 7 bases. The germline V gene has CDR1 MDHEN and CDR2 SYDVKM. With V trimmed by 5 bases and J by 1 base, 5 bases remained unmatched. The CDR3 loop spans 15 amino acids. CDR3 DNA: TGTGCCAGCAGTCCCGGGACAGCGTCCTACAATGAGCAGTTCTTC. The encoded protein is CASSPGTASYNEQFF.

This chain connects TRBV5-1 to TRBJ2-2; D is ambiguous. From germline, CDR1 is SGHRS and CDR2 YFSETQ. V lost 0 bases and J 5 bases, leaving 8 bases between the germline ends. The CDR3 totals 14 residues. The CDR3 DNA is TGCGCCAGCAGCTTGGATGGTGGAACCGGGGAGCTGTTTTTT. Its protein is CASSLDGGTGELFF.

This clonotype was observed many times. The chain carries TRBV12-3 or TRBV12-4 and TRBJ2-5; no definite D call. The V end lost 6 bases, the J end lost 1 base, and 12 bases lay between the germline ends. This CDR3 comprises 14 residues. The CDR3 region is CASSPGLTQETQYF. The CDR3 coding sequence is TGTGCCAGCAGCCCCGGGTTGACCCAAGAGACCCAGTACTTC.

This clonotype was seen ten or more times. This chain uses TRBV28 with TRBJ2-7; D not resolved. V lost 3 bases, J lost 4 bases, and 16 bases lay in between. The CDR3 contains 15 residues. The V gene's germline CDR1 is MDHEN and CDR2 SYDVKM. CDR3 protein: CASSFMGINSYEQYF. The CDR3 DNA reads TGTGCCAGCAGTTTTATGGGGATAAATTCTTACGAGCAGTACTTC.

The rearrangement joins TRBV11-2 to TRBJ2-4, with no clear D. The V gene lost 1 base and the J gene lost 6 bases, with 22 bases spanning the gap. The CDR3 spans 18 residues. Germline lookup yields CDR1 SGHAT and CDR2 FQNNGV. The CDR3 coding sequence is TGTGCCAGCAGCTTAGTTGAAGCCCCTCCCCACTCCGGAAACATTCAGTACTTC. It is translated as CASSLVEAPPHSGNIQYF. The full variable domain, its missing parts supplied by reference TRBV11-2 and TRBJ2-4, is EAGVAQSPRYKIIEKRQSVAFWCNPISGHATLYWYQQILGQGPKLLIQFQNNGVVDDSQLPKDRFSAERLKGVDSTLKIQPAKLEDSAVYLCASSLVEAPPHSGNIQYFGAGTRLSVL.

This clonotype has a count of ten or more. The rearrangement joins TRBV11-1 to TRBJ2-5, with D possibly being TRBD2 (6 bases). Germline assignment: CDR1 SGHAT and CDR2 FQDESV (reference sequence). The CDR3 length is 12 residues. V dropped 7 bases and J dropped 3 bases, with 9 bases sitting between them. The CDR3 nucleotides are TGTGCCAGCATCGGGAGAGAAGAGACCCAGTACTTC. This encodes CASIGREETQYF.

This clonotype showed up many times. The genes are TRBV30 and TRBJ1-2; D not resolved. In germline, CDR1 is GTSNPN, CDR2 SVGIG (reference sequence). The V end lost 4 bases, the J end lost 7 bases, and 16 bases lay between the germline ends. The CDR3 totals 13 residues. The CDR3 loop is CAWTTDPYGGYTF. CDR3 sequence (DNA): TGTGCCTGGACCACGGATCCTTACGGTGGCTACACCTTC.

This clonotype has more than one count but fewer than ten. This chain connects TRBV27 to TRBJ2-5; D may match TRBD1 or TRBD2 (6 bases each). Germline V gene data show CDR1 as MNHEY and CDR2 as SMNVEV (reference sequence). The CDR3 has 12 amino acids. Trimming took 8 bases from V and 2 from J, leaving 9 bases between them. DNA for the CDR3: TGTGCCAGCGGGGGGCAGCAAGAGACCCAGTACTTC. Protein sequence: CASGGQQETQYF.

The chain employs TRBV6-5 and TRBJ2-6, with unresolved D. V lost 2 bases and J lost 1, with 6 bases in between. The CDR3 is made up of 15 amino acids. Germline CDR1 MNHEY, CDR2 SVGAGI. CDR3 protein: CASSYDGSGANVLTF. The CDR3 DNA sequence: TGTGCCAGCAGTTACGATGGGTCTGGGGCCAACGTCCTGACTTTC.

This clonotype has a count of ten or more. Here the CDR3 reads CASSFSTPYEQYF. CDR3 DNA sequence: TGTGCCAGCAGTTTTAGCACCCCCTACGAGCAGTACTTC. V usage is TRBV28 and J usage is TRBJ2-7, with D unresolved. Germline-derived CDR1 and CDR2 are MDHEN and SYDVKM. The CDR3 loop spans 13 amino acids. Trimming removed 3 bases at V and 2 bases at J, with 8 bases between.